Below, 29 T cell receptor beta chains from the same sample are listed, as sequenced in a study of blood T cell repertoires in COVID-19. Assay: immunoSEQ multiplex PCR; the TCRdb copy retains only in-frame clones and omits some. This repertoire shows 300,000 to 400,000 clones, around 87% found once; its top ten account for more than 0.85%. Sequenced: PBMCs or T cells enriched from blood (not recorded which). All receptors derive from a woman aged 25 to 39 with acute COVID-19.

The chain couples TRBV19 to TRBJ2-5; D perhaps matches TRBD1 (5 bases). Germline V CDR1 and CDR2: LNHDA, SQIVND (reference sequence). With 5 bases removed from V and 3 bases from J, the gap between germline ends came to 10 bases. The CDR3 spans 13 residues. In nucleotides, the CDR3 is TGTGCCAGTAGTTACGACAGAGAAGAGACCCAGTACTTC. Translation gives CASSYDREETQYF.

The chain is built from TRBV19 and TRBJ1-2; D unclear. The CDR3 consists of 15 residues. Germline CDR1 and CDR2: LNHDA and SQIVND (reference sequence). V lost 3 bases and J lost 7, with 18 bases in between. CDR3 bases: TGTGCCAGTAGTATTCGAGGTCAGCCGCTTGGTGGCTACACCTTC. Residues: CASSIRGQPLGGYTF.

The rearrangement uses TRBV7-9 and TRBJ2-3, with D maybe TRBD1 (6 bases). Looked up from germline, CDR1 is SEHNR and CDR2 is FQNEAQ (reference sequence). The CDR3 contains 17 residues. Trimming removed 3 bases from V and 0 bases from J, with 16 bases in between. The CDR3 protein is CASSFGQGYPSTDTQYF. CDR3 nucleotides: TGTGCCAGCAGCTTCGGCCAGGGGTACCCTAGCACAGATACGCAGTATTTT.

The chain has TRBV7-3 and TRBJ2-1; 9 bases are shared with TRBD1. CDR1 is SGHTA and CDR2 is FQGTGA in the germline V gene. The CDR3 loop spans 16 amino acids. V was clipped by 3 bases and J by 5 bases; unmatched bases: 8. The CDR3 here is CASSFFPGTGNNEQFF. In DNA, the CDR3 is TGTGCCAGCAGCTTTTTTCCCGGGACAGGGAACAATGAGCAGTTCTTC.

V usage is TRBV18 and J usage is TRBJ1-2, with no clear D. The CDR3 sequence is 15 residues long. Germline V lookup: CDR1 KGHSH, CDR2 LQKENI. Trimming took 0 bases from V and 6 from J, leaving 14 bases between them. The CDR3 nucleotides are TGTGCCAGCTCACCACCTCTGCACACCACACATGGCTACACCTTC. This gives the protein CASSPPLHTTHGYTF.

V usage is TRBV28 and J usage is TRBJ1-2; TRBD1 is a possible D gene (6 bases). Germline-derived CDR1 and CDR2 are MDHEN and SYDVKM. The CDR3 is 14 amino acids. The germline V and J ends were trimmed by 5 bases and 4 bases, with 14 bases remaining between them. This chain's CDR3 is CASSKMTGGYGYTF. Here the CDR3 DNA reads TGTGCCAGCAGTAAAATGACAGGCGGCTATGGCTACACCTTC.

The gene calls are TRBV15 and TRBJ1-6; no clear D gene. CDR3 size: 13 residues. From germline, CDR1 is LNHNV and CDR2 YYDKDF (reference sequence). Trimming stripped 1 base from V and 15 bases from J, with 13 bases between. CDR3 in DNA: TGTGCCACCAGCAGAGGGGAGTACGGCGACCTCCACTTT. Translated: CATSRGEYGDLHF.

In DNA form, the CDR3 reads TGTGCCAGCAGTGACTTCAGCTCTGGGGCCAACGTCCTGACTTTC. Translating it yields CASSDFSSGANVLTF. The chain joins TRBV2 to TRBJ2-6; D remains ambiguous. Germline-derived CDR1 and CDR2 are SNHLY and FYNNEI. V was shortened by 3 bases and J by 0 bases, with 6 bases between the two germline ends. The CDR3 extends over 15 amino acids.

The chain carries TRBV30 and TRBJ2-6, with TRBD1 matching 10 bases. The CDR3 has 18 residues. Germline V lookup: CDR1 GTSNPN, CDR2 SVGIG (reference sequence). V dropped 2 bases and J dropped 1; count of bases not matched to a gene: 8. CDR3 nucleotides: TGTGCCTGGAGTCGGGATCCGGGACAGGGGTCTGGGGCCAACGTCCTGACTTTC. It codes for CAWSRDPGQGSGANVLTF.

The chain employs TRBV10-2 and TRBJ2-1; 7 nucleotides line up with TRBD2. V lost 0 bases to trimming and J lost 6 bases; unmatched junction nucleotides: 8. The CDR3 is made up of 16 amino acids. In germline, CDR1 is WSHSY, CDR2 SAAADI. CDR3 residues: CASSESPSGPLNEQFF. The CDR3, as DNA: TGCGCCAGCAGTGAGTCGCCTAGCGGACCCCTCAATGAGCAGTTCTTC.

This clone has only a few counts. The genes are TRBV29-1 and TRBJ2-7; TRBD2 is a possible D gene (7 bases). This CDR3 has 14 residues. V gave up 6 bases and J gave up 2 bases, with 17 bases separating them. CDR1 and CDR2 (germline): SQVTM, ANQGSEA. The CDR3: CSVRVGGPTYEQYF. The CDR3 coding sequence is TGCAGCGTGAGGGTGGGGGGGCCGACCTACGAGCAGTACTTC.

The gene calls are TRBV12-3 or TRBV12-4 and TRBJ1-2, with 7 bases identical to TRBD1. V lost 2 bases, J lost 6 bases, and 3 bases stayed unmatched. This CDR3 has 13 residues. This CDR3 is CASSLTGTDGYTF. Here the CDR3 DNA reads TGTGCCAGCAGTTTAACCGGGACAGATGGCTACACCTTC.

The chain recombines TRBV24-1 with TRBJ2-7; D remains ambiguous. CDR1 and CDR2 from the germline V gene are KGHDR and SFDVKD. V shed 2 bases and J shed 1 base, with 5 bases lying between them. This CDR3 has 13 amino acids. Written as DNA, the CDR3 is TGTGCCACCAGTGATTCCCGGTCCTACGAGCAGTACTTC. Protein product: CATSDSRSYEQYF.

This clone came up once. The rearrangement joins TRBV7-8 to TRBJ1-5; 7 nucleotides align to TRBD1. Germline V gene data show CDR1 as SGHVS and CDR2 as FQNEAQ. There are 16 residues in the CDR3. The J segment lost 3 bases and the V segment lost 0 bases, leaving 5 bases of the junction unmatched. The CDR3 region is CASSLAGQRINQPQHF. CDR3 nucleotides: TGTGCCAGCAGCTTAGCGGGACAGAGGATCAATCAGCCCCAGCATTTT.

J is TRBJ1-4 and V is TRBV7-9; tentative D call: TRBD1 (6 bases). Per the germline V gene, CDR1 is SEHNR and CDR2 is FQNEAQ (reference sequence). V was clipped by 3 bases and J by 8 bases, with 16 bases between them. This CDR3 comprises 15 residues. This chain's CDR3 is CASSLDTGTPEKLFF. CDR3 bases: TGTGCCAGCAGCTTGGATACCGGGACACCAGAAAAACTGTTTTTT.

This clone was found once. The V and J genes are TRBV2 and TRBJ1-2; TRBD1 matches at 7 bases. Germline V gene lookup returns CDR1 SNHLY and CDR2 FYNNEI. J was trimmed by 8 bases and V by 7 bases; bases with no gene match: 7. The CDR3 runs 12 residues. CDR3 loop: CASTEGAFGYTF. CDR3 nucleotide sequence: TGTGCCAGCACCGAGGGGGCGTTCGGCTACACCTTC.

The gene calls are TRBV19 and TRBJ1-6, with D maybe TRBD1 (5 bases). V lost 3 bases and J 9 bases, leaving 12 bases between the germline ends. Germline CDR1 is LNHDA and CDR2 is SQIVND (reference sequence). The CDR3 runs 14 residues. The DNA of the CDR3 is TGTGCCAGTAGTATCCGTCAGGGTGGTTCACCCCTCCACTTT. This sequence encodes CASSIRQGGSPLHF.

The chain has TRBV30 and TRBJ2-5; D is perhaps TRBD2 (7 bases). V shed 0 bases and J shed 5 bases, with 19 bases lying between them. Germline V gene data show CDR1 as GTSNPN and CDR2 as SVGIG (reference sequence). This CDR3 comprises 16 residues. CDR3 loop: CAWSVPRGGPAETQYF. DNA for the CDR3: TGTGCCTGGAGTGTACCTAGGGGGGGCCCTGCCGAGACCCAGTACTTC.

The rearrangement uses TRBV27 and TRBJ2-2; 7 nucleotides match TRBD1. The CDR3 covers 15 residues. CDR1 and CDR2 (germline): MNHEY, SMNVEV (reference sequence). After removal of 5 bases from V and 1 base from J, the junction contained 4 bases not matched to a gene. As DNA, the CDR3 is TGTGCCAGCAGTCACCGACAGGGGAACACCGGGGAGCTGTTTTTT. It encodes CASSHRQGNTGELFF.

This chain joins TRBV5-6 and TRBJ1-4, with TRBD1 as a possible D gene (5 bases). The germline V gene encodes CDR1 SGHDT and CDR2 YYEEEE. The CDR3 is 18 residues long. The germline V and J ends were trimmed by 4 bases and 2 bases, with 21 bases remaining between them. CDR3 loop: CASSRGGGVPTTNEKLFF. For the CDR3, the DNA is TGTGCCAGCAGCCGCGGGGGAGGGGTCCCCACCACTAATGAAAAACTGTTTTTT.

V and J are TRBV19 and TRBJ2-7, with 9 bases fitting TRBD1. The V gene's germline CDR1 is LNHDA and CDR2 SQIVND (reference sequence). CDR3 length: 14 residues. J lost 3 bases, V lost 6 bases, and 6 bases had no gene match. The CDR3 region has the DNA TGTGCCAGTAGGCGGACAGGGGTAAACTACGAGCAGTACTTC. Translation gives CASRRTGVNYEQYF.

This clone has only a few counts. This chain connects TRBV9 to TRBJ2-1; 7 nucleotides agree with TRBD2. The junction had 1 base not matched to a gene; V was cut back by 3 bases and J by 4 bases. The CDR3 is 13 residues long. Germline CDR1 reads SGDLS; CDR2 reads YYNGEE. Here the CDR3 DNA reads TGTGCCAGCAGCGGCGGGGGTTACAATGAGCAGTTCTTC. This translates into CASSGGGYNEQFF.

This clone was seen a few times. The chain joins TRBV6-1 to TRBJ2-3; 7 nucleotides align to TRBD1. V was clipped by 0 bases and J by 0 bases; unmatched bases: 3. The CDR3 totals 16 residues. Germline V gives CDR1 MNHNS, CDR2 SASEGT. The chain's CDR3 is CASSEAKGASTDTQYF. CDR3 nucleotide sequence: TGTGCCAGCAGTGAAGCGAAGGGGGCGAGCACAGATACGCAGTATTTT.

The chain has TRBV7-2 and TRBJ1-2; D unclear. The CDR3 is 13 amino acids. Trimming removed 7 bases from V and 1 base from J, with 10 bases in between. Germline V gene lookup returns CDR1 SGHTA and CDR2 FQGNSA. CDR3 loop: CASTHSVNYGYTF. DNA of the CDR3: TGTGCCAGCACCCACTCGGTTAACTATGGCTACACCTTC.

The chain is built from TRBV6-2 or TRBV6-3 and TRBJ1-1, with D maybe TRBD1 (6 bases). This CDR3 contains 14 residues. Germline CDR1 MNHEY, CDR2 SVGEGT. Trimming stripped 2 bases from V and 4 bases from J, with 11 bases between. The CDR3 loop is CASSYLQGSTEAFF. CDR3 nucleotides: TGTGCCAGCAGTTACCTGCAGGGGTCCACTGAAGCTTTCTTT.

This clone occurred once. The chain employs TRBV27 and TRBJ2-7; TRBD1 is a possible D gene (8 bases). The CDR3 sequence is 15 residues long. Per germline, CDR1 MNHEY and CDR2 SMNVEV (reference sequence). The germline V and J ends were trimmed by 6 bases and 2 bases, with 17 bases remaining between them. CDR3 loop: CASRETGGDAYEQYF. The DNA for the CDR3 is TGTGCCAGCAGGGAAACAGGGGGGGACGCCTACGAGCAGTACTTC.

This clone occurred a few times. V is TRBV7-9 and J is TRBJ1-3, with unresolved D. V lost 5 bases and J lost 0, with 5 bases in between. The CDR3 covers 13 residues. Germline V gene lookup returns CDR1 SEHNR and CDR2 FQNEAQ (reference sequence). The CDR3 DNA reads TGTGCCAGCAGCCACAGCTCTGGAAACACCATATATTTT. This encodes CASSHSSGNTIYF. The full variable domain, in which reference TRBV7-9 and TRBJ1-3 provide the parts outside the CDR3, is DTGVSQNPRHKITKRGQNVTFRCDPISEHNRLYWYRQTLGQGPEFLTYFQNEAQLEKSRLLSDRFSAERPKGSFSTLEIQRTEQGDSAMYLCASSHSSGNTIYFGEGSWLTVV.

The CDR3 coding sequence is TGTGCCAGCAGTGAAGCGCTTCGACAGGGGGGGCGGAGTGGCTACACCTTC. Encoded protein: CASSEALRQGGRSGYTF. The chain is built from TRBV6-1 and TRBJ1-2, with TRBD1 matching 9 bases. Per germline, CDR1 MNHNS and CDR2 SASEGT. J gave up 7 bases and V 0 bases, and 12 bases lay outside the gene matches. The CDR3 covers 17 residues.

The genes are TRBV5-1 and TRBJ1-1, with D possibly TRBD1 on 5 matching bases. With 0 bases removed from V and 4 bases from J, the gap between germline ends came to 7 bases. The CDR3 totals 13 residues. Germline loops: CDR1 SGHRS, CDR2 YFSETQ. CDR3 nucleotide sequence: TGCGCCAGCAGCTTGGAAGGGGCCACTGAAGCTTTCTTT. Translating gives CASSLEGATEAFF.